Following are 28 T cell receptor beta chains from one sample sequenced in a study of cytomegalovirus exposure and HLA in healthy donors. The PCR had 60 Vbeta and 13 Jbeta primers. TCRdb's copy holds only in-frame clones and misses some; the assay was immunoSEQ multiplex PCR. The repertoire consists of 150,000 to 200,000 clones, with approximately 80% occurring once and the leading ten covering under 2%. The sequenced sample consisted of PBMCs. All receptors derive from a woman between 18 and 29 years old in good health and CMV-seronegative.

The chain has TRBV5-4 and TRBJ1-1; D possibly corresponds to TRBD1 (5 bases). This CDR3 has 13 residues. V was trimmed by 7 bases and J by 5 bases, leaving 15 bases between them. The germline V gene has CDR1 SGHNT and CDR2 YYREEE (reference sequence). The CDR3 coding sequence is TGTGCCAGCCGGACACAACGGAGAACTGAAGCTTTCTTT. It yields the protein CASRTQRRTEAFF.

J is TRBJ2-2 and V is TRBV2; tentative D call: TRBD1 (5 bases). The CDR3 length is 18 residues. The germline CDR1 and CDR2 sequences are SNHLY and FYNNEI. Trimming removed 3 bases at V and 7 bases at J, with 24 bases between. CDR3 protein: CASSDIRVGWGSDGELFF. DNA for the CDR3: TGTGCCAGCAGTGACATCAGGGTCGGTTGGGGAAGTGACGGGGAGCTGTTTTTT.

This clone has a single count. The rearrangement joins TRBV7-9 to TRBJ2-1; D is perhaps TRBD2 (5 bases). This CDR3 region has 18 residues. Germline V CDR1 and CDR2: SEHNR, FQNEAQ (reference sequence). V was pared by 0 bases and J by 7 bases, with 22 bases between. CDR3 amino acids: CASSLALSTSGQVNEQFF. The CDR3, as DNA: TGTGCCAGCAGCTTAGCCCTTTCCACTAGTGGGCAGGTGAATGAGCAGTTCTTC.

Points on this clone: At one of its ends the junction is not consistent with the germline gene, which may arise from a read error. This sequence joins TRBV7-9 and TRBJ2-7; D perhaps matches TRBD1 (5 bases). This CDR3 region has 11 residues. The germline V gene encodes CDR1 SEHNR and CDR2 FQNEAQ (reference sequence). In nucleotides, the CDR3 is TGTTCCAGCACCCCAGGGTACGAGCAGTACTTC. It codes for CSSTPGYEQYF.

This chain connects TRBV7-9 to TRBJ1-5; D may be TRBD1 (5 bases). CDR3 size: 15 residues. Per germline, CDR1 SEHNR and CDR2 FQNEAQ (reference sequence). With 5 bases removed from V and 0 bases from J, the gap between germline ends came to 11 bases. CDR3 sequence: CASSGDRYSNQPQHF. The CDR3 nucleotides read TGTGCCAGCAGCGGAGACAGATATAGCAATCAGCCCCAGCATTTT.

The sample holds a few counts of this clone. The gene calls are TRBV6-1 and TRBJ2-7; D might be TRBD2 (5 bases). Per the germline V gene, CDR1 is MNHNS and CDR2 is SASEGT. This CDR3 spans 15 amino acids. Between the trimmed V and J ends, which lost 6 bases and 2 bases, there was a span of 17 bases. CDR3 sequence reads: CASRVEAGIPYEQYF. The CDR3 DNA is TGTGCCAGCAGAGTCGAGGCCGGGATACCCTACGAGCAGTACTTC.

The rearrangement links TRBV5-4 to TRBJ2-3; 7 bases are a match to TRBD2. Germline V lookup: CDR1 SGHNT, CDR2 YYREEE (reference sequence). The junction had 11 bases not matched to a gene; V was cut back by 2 bases and J by 2 bases. The CDR3 consists of 17 residues. CDR3 DNA: TGTGCCAGCAGCTTCAGGTTTGCGGGGGTGACCACAGATACGCAGTATTTT. Translated, it gives CASSFRFAGVTTDTQYF.

The V and J genes are TRBV28 and TRBJ2-7; TRBD2 agrees at 11 bases. Looked up from germline, CDR1 is MDHEN and CDR2 is SYDVKM. V was clipped by 3 bases and J by 3 bases; unmatched bases: 7. This CDR3 spans 16 amino acids. This chain's CDR3 is CASSFLLAGVYYEQYF. The CDR3 nucleotides are TGTGCCAGCAGTTTCTTACTAGCGGGAGTGTACTACGAGCAGTACTTC.

This sequence joins TRBV18 and TRBJ2-1; the match to TRBD2 covers 15 bases. The CDR3 spans 17 residues. Germline-derived CDR1 and CDR2 are KGHSH and LQKENI. V lost 4 bases and J lost 9; bases outside the gene matches: 10. CDR3 loop: CASSRQGLAGGPGEQFF. Here the CDR3 DNA reads TGTGCCAGCTCACGACAAGGACTAGCGGGGGGGCCTGGTGAGCAGTTCTTC.

V gene TRBV27 combines with J gene TRBJ1-3; 7 bases fit TRBD1. V lost 5 bases, J lost 4 bases, and 5 bases stayed unmatched. In germline, CDR1 is MNHEY, CDR2 SMNVEV (reference sequence). The CDR3 spans 14 residues. The DNA of the CDR3 is TGTGCCAGCAGTGCACAGGGGACCGGAAACACCATATATTTT. This sequence encodes CASSAQGTGNTIYF.

The sample holds one count of this clone. This chain links TRBV6-5 with TRBJ1-1; no clear D. The V gene lost 7 bases and the J gene lost 0 bases, with 12 bases spanning the gap. This CDR3 has 14 amino acids. Germline lookup yields CDR1 MNHEY and CDR2 SVGAGI. The DNA for the CDR3 is TGTGCCAGCAAATTCCTGGCAGTGAACACTGAAGCTTTCTTT. Encoded protein: CASKFLAVNTEAFF.

CDR3 bases: TGCGCCAGCAGCTTAAACAGGGTAGAGGGGCGCTCTGGAAACACCATATATTTT. Protein product: CASSLNRVEGRSGNTIYF. The chain combines TRBV5-1 with TRBJ1-3; weak D call: TRBD1 (6 bases). CDR1 and CDR2 (germline): SGHRS, YFSETQ. The CDR3 covers 18 residues. The V end lost 2 bases, the J end lost 0 bases, and 18 bases lay between the germline ends. The full variable domain, rest sourced from reference TRBV5-1 and TRBJ1-3, is KAGVTQTPRYLIKTRGQQVTLSCSPISGHRSVSWYQQTPGQGLQFLFEYFSETQRNKGNFPGRFSGRQFSNSRSEMNVSTLELGDSALYLCASSLNRVEGRSGNTIYFGEGSWLTVV.

This clone was recorded a few times. The chain couples TRBV5-4 to TRBJ1-2; 9 nucleotides line up with TRBD1. The V gene's germline CDR1 is SGHNT and CDR2 YYREEE (reference sequence). The CDR3 runs to 14 residues. With V trimmed by 2 bases and J by 3 bases, 2 bases remained unmatched. The CDR3 nucleotides read TGTGCCAGCAGCTTTGGGGACAGGGACTATGGCTACACCTTC. Translated, it gives CASSFGDRDYGYTF.

The genes are TRBV7-9 and TRBJ2-1, with D maybe TRBD1 (5 bases). Trimming took off 4 bases at V and 0 bases at J, with 10 bases between the two ends. Germline V lookup: CDR1 SEHNR, CDR2 FQNEAQ (reference sequence). The CDR3 contains 15 residues. The CDR3 nucleotides read TGTGCCAGCAGCTCCCAGGGCCTCTCCTACAATGAGCAGTTCTTC. The encoded protein is CASSSQGLSYNEQFF.

This clone turned up a few times. The chain employs TRBV7-2 and TRBJ1-2; D remains unclear. V gave up 5 bases and J gave up 7 bases, with 11 bases separating them. Germline V CDR1 and CDR2: SGHTA, FQGNSA. The CDR3 runs to 12 residues. CDR3 sequence reads: CASSPPGSGYTF. The CDR3 bases are TGTGCCAGCAGCCCCCCCGGTAGTGGCTACACCTTC.

This clone was seen only once. This chain joins TRBV5-1 and TRBJ1-5; D is possibly TRBD1 (6 bases). CDR1 and CDR2 from the germline V gene are SGHRS and YFSETQ. With 0 bases removed from V and 3 bases from J, the gap between germline ends came to 10 bases. This CDR3 spans 15 amino acids. CDR3 sequence reads: CASSLVTGPNQPQHF. The CDR3 nucleotides are TGCGCCAGCAGCTTGGTGACAGGCCCCAATCAGCCCCAGCATTTT.

The CDR3 region is CASTGEGSYEQYF. CDR3 DNA: TGTGCCAGCACCGGGGAGGGCTCCTACGAGCAGTACTTC. The chain carries TRBV2 and TRBJ2-7, with TRBD2 identical over 7 bases. CDR1 SNHLY and CDR2 FYNNEI come from the germline V gene. The CDR3 runs to 13 residues. V shed 7 bases, J shed 0 bases, and the junction held 3 bases outside the gene matches. The variable domain in full, with the rest retrieved from reference TRBV2 and TRBJ2-7, is EPEVTQTPSHQVTQMGQEVILRCVPISNHLYFYWYRQILGQKVEFLVSFYNNEISEKSEIFDDQFSVERPDGSNFTLKIRSTKLEDSAMYFCASTGEGSYEQYFGPGTRLTVT.

The chain recombines TRBV6-5 with TRBJ2-5; no reliable D call. The J call may be faulty, since TRBJ2-7 better matches the DNA end. Looked up from germline, CDR1 is MNHEY and CDR2 is SVGAGI. The CDR3 is made up of 15 amino acids. As DNA, the CDR3 is TGTGCCAGCAGTTACTCCGCCCAGAGGAGCTACGAGCAGTACTTC. It yields the protein CASSYSAQRSYEQYF.

This rearrangement joins TRBV4-2 to TRBJ1-6; 7 bases match TRBD1. The V and J ends lost 2 bases and 2 bases, in that order; junction bases with no gene match: 12. Per germline, CDR1 LGHNA and CDR2 YNFKEQ. The CDR3 runs to 19 residues. DNA of the CDR3: TGTGCCAGCAGCCAACCGCCGGGACAGCAGACTGCCTATAATTCACCCCTCCACTTT. Protein: CASSQPPGQQTAYNSPLHF.

This chain links TRBV7-2 with TRBJ2-2; 8 positions agree with TRBD2. The CDR3 is 16 amino acids. Germline V CDR1 and CDR2: SGHTA, FQGNSA. With V trimmed by 2 bases and J by 6 bases, 8 bases remained unmatched. The DNA of the CDR3 is TGTGCCAGCAGCTTATTTGGCGGGAGGTTGTCCGGGGAGCTGTTTTTT. Protein product: CASSLFGGRLSGELFF.

The chain recombines TRBV7-7 with TRBJ2-1; the match to TRBD2 covers 7 bases. The CDR3 covers 15 residues. Losses at the gene ends were 5 bases for V and 3 bases for J; bases not matched to a gene: 7. Germline V gene sequence: CDR1 SSHAT, CDR2 FNYEAQ (reference sequence). Here the CDR3 reads CASSPERGLYNEQFF. In DNA form, the CDR3 reads TGTGCCAGCAGCCCGGAGCGGGGACTCTACAATGAGCAGTTCTTC.

V is TRBV29-1 and J is TRBJ2-2; tentative D call: TRBD2 (6 bases). The germline CDR1 and CDR2 sequences are SQVTM and ANQGSEA. The CDR3 runs to 12 residues. V dropped 8 bases and J dropped 7 bases, with 14 bases sitting between them. CDR3 sequence (DNA): TGCAGCACCTCGGGAGTTTTCGGGGAGCTGTTTTTT. Protein: CSTSGVFGELFF.

This chain links TRBV9 with TRBJ1-3; TRBD1 aligns across 7 bases. Trimming removed 3 bases from V and 0 bases from J; junction bases left unmatched: 6. Germline V gene lookup returns CDR1 SGDLS and CDR2 YYNGEE. The CDR3 spans 16 residues. The CDR3, as DNA: TGTGCCAGCAGCGGCACAGGGGCCCTCTCTGGAAACACCATATATTTT. Its translation: CASSGTGALSGNTIYF.

The rearrangement uses TRBV5-6 and TRBJ2-3; D uncertain. The CDR3 is made up of 14 amino acids. CDR1 and CDR2 from the germline V gene are SGHDT and YYEEEE. Between the trimmed V and J ends, which lost 3 bases and 6 bases, there was a span of 14 bases. The CDR3 coding sequence is TGTGCCAGCAGCTGGCGAGGAGAGAAGGATACGCAGTATTTT. Protein: CASSWRGEKDTQYF.

This clone has only one observation. V and J are TRBV6-1 and TRBJ1-5; D is undetermined. The CDR3 is made up of 13 amino acids. Trimming shortened V by 1 base and J by 4 bases, and 5 bases separated the two germline ends. Germline V gene sequence: CDR1 MNHNS, CDR2 SASEGT. CDR3 region: CASSEVENQPQHF. The CDR3 nucleotides read TGTGCCAGCAGTGAAGTAGAAAATCAGCCCCAGCATTTT.

The chain uses TRBV19 and TRBJ2-5, with 8 positions matching TRBD1. The J call is uncertain, as TRBJ2-7 better fits the DNA end. In germline, CDR1 is LNHDA, CDR2 SQIVND (reference sequence). The CDR3 runs to 14 residues. CDR3 bases: TGTGCCAGTAGTCTGCGGACAGGGCCGATCGAGCAGTACTTC. It encodes CASSLRTGPIEQYF.

This clone was counted once. V usage is TRBV7-6 and J usage is TRBJ2-7; TRBD2 matches at 7 bases. In germline, CDR1 is SGHVS, CDR2 FNYEAQ. The CDR3 extends over 17 amino acids. The junction had 14 bases not matched to a gene; V was cut back by 0 bases and J by 6 bases. CDR3 nucleotide sequence: TGTGCCAGCAGCTTAGCGAGGGAGGAGCGGGGACCCCTCGAGCAGTACTTC. Its translation: CASSLAREERGPLEQYF. The entire variable domain, with the rest obtained from reference TRBV7-6 and TRBJ2-7, is as follows: GAGVSQSPRYKVTKRGQDVALRCDPISGHVSLYWYRQALGQGPEFLTYFNYEAQQDKSGLPNDRFSAERPEGSISTLTIQRTEQRDSAMYRCASSLAREERGPLEQYFGPGTRLTVT.

This clone was counted a few times. The chain carries TRBV6-5 and TRBJ1-1; D unclear. This CDR3 has 13 amino acids. V gave up 6 bases and J gave up 4 bases, with 12 bases separating them. Germline V gene lookup returns CDR1 MNHEY and CDR2 SVGAGI. The CDR3 region is CASSPRPATEAFF. The CDR3, as DNA: TGTGCCAGCAGCCCTAGGCCAGCCACTGAAGCTTTCTTT.